This passage covers 18 T cell receptor beta chains from one sample sequenced in a study of cytomegalovirus exposure and HLA in healthy donors. TCRdb's table, derived via immunoSEQ multiplex PCR, lists solely in-frame clones and lacks some. The sample shows hundreds of thousands of clones, roughly 89% of them seen only once. Source material: PBMCs. The receptors here all came from a woman under 30 in good health and CMV-seronegative.

The chain carries TRBV28 and TRBJ1-2, with 7 positions matching TRBD1. CDR3 size: 17 residues. The junction had 20 bases not matched to a gene; V was cut back by 5 bases and J by 8 bases. Germline-derived CDR1 and CDR2 are MDHEN and SYDVKM. CDR3 in amino acids: CASSKGAGSRKSGGYTF. The DNA of the CDR3 is TGTGCCAGCAGTAAGGGGGCCGGCAGCCGCAAATCGGGGGGCTACACCTTC.

The chain combines TRBV6-5 with TRBJ2-5; 7 positions match TRBD1. This CDR3 has 13 amino acids. Germline-derived CDR1 and CDR2 are MNHEY and SVGAGI. V gave up 6 bases and J gave up 5 bases; unmatched junction bases: 6. CDR3 sequence reads: CASSTGVWETQYF. In DNA, the CDR3 is TGTGCCAGCAGCACAGGGGTTTGGGAGACCCAGTACTTC.

V gene TRBV9 combines with J gene TRBJ2-1; tentative D call: TRBD2 (7 bases). The CDR3 runs to 16 residues. CDR1 is SGDLS and CDR2 is YYNGEE in the germline V gene. V dropped 4 bases and J dropped 6 bases, with 20 bases sitting between them. This CDR3 reads CASSLSGGRGGNEQFF. DNA for the CDR3: TGTGCCAGCAGCCTGAGTGGAGGGAGGGGGGGCAATGAGCAGTTCTTC. Full variable domain (outside the CDR3, taken from reference TRBV9 and TRBJ2-1): DSGVTQTPKHLITATGQRVTLRCSPRSGDLSVYWYQQSLDQGLQFLIQYYNGEERAKGNILERFSAQQFPDLHSELNLSSLELGDSALYFCASSLSGGRGGNEQFFGPGTRLTVL.

The rearrangement links TRBV11-2 to TRBJ2-1, with TRBD1 as a possible D gene (6 bases). The V gene lost 5 bases and the J gene lost 3 bases, with 14 bases spanning the gap. CDR3 length: 15 amino acids. CDR1 and CDR2 (germline): SGHAT, FQNNGV. CDR3 in amino acids: CASSPPGVNYNEQFF. CDR3 nucleotides: TGTGCCAGCAGCCCCCCAGGGGTGAACTACAATGAGCAGTTCTTC.

V gene TRBV6-5 combines with J gene TRBJ2-5; 8 bases are a match to TRBD1. The length of the CDR3 is 14 residues. V lost 6 bases and J lost 5; bases outside the gene matches: 8. Germline lookup yields CDR1 MNHEY and CDR2 SVGAGI. The CDR3 nucleotides read TGTGCCAGCAGATGGACAGGGAGTCGCGAGACCCAGTACTTC. Residues: CASRWTGSRETQYF.

The table lists this clone with a few counts. This sequence joins TRBV10-3 and TRBJ1-2; D is unresolved. With 5 bases removed from V and 6 bases from J, the gap between germline ends came to 16 bases. This CDR3 is built from 14 residues. Germline values: CDR1 ENHRY, CDR2 SYGVKD. The CDR3 reads CAISIWEGRDGYTF. As DNA, the CDR3 is TGTGCCATCAGTATCTGGGAGGGAAGAGATGGCTACACCTTC.

The chain combines TRBV19 with TRBJ2-1; possible D gene TRBD2, 6 bases. The CDR3 is made up of 16 amino acids. Germline-derived CDR1 and CDR2 are LNHDA and SQIVND (reference sequence). Trimming took off 5 bases at V and 2 bases at J, with 16 bases between the two ends. The CDR3 bases are TGTGCCAGTAGTCCCCCTAGGCGGACTACCTACAATGAGCAGTTCTTC. It is translated as CASSPPRRTTYNEQFF. The full variable domain, with the rest looked up from reference TRBV19 and TRBJ2-1, is DGGITQSPKYLFRKEGQNVTLSCEQNLNHDAMYWYRQDPGQGLRLIYYSQIVNDFQKGDIAEGYSVSREKKESFPLTVTSAQKNPTAFYLCASSPPRRTTYNEQFFGPGTRLTVL.

The chain uses TRBV7-2 and TRBJ2-7, with 8 bases matching TRBD2. This CDR3 region has 16 residues. Germline V gene lookup returns CDR1 SGHTA and CDR2 FQGNSA. V trimming: 2 bases; J trimming: 2 bases; junction bases outside the gene matches: 8. The CDR3 coding sequence is TGTGCCAGCAGCTTACACCCGGGACTAGGGACCTACGAGCAGTACTTC. Protein sequence: CASSLHPGLGTYEQYF.

The CDR3 region is CASRVETGTLYNEQFF. CDR3 coding DNA: TGTGCCAGCAGGGTGGAAACCGGGACACTCTATAATGAGCAGTTCTTC. The genes are TRBV7-2 and TRBJ2-1, with D perhaps matching TRBD1 (6 bases). The CDR3 sequence is 16 residues long. From germline, CDR1 is SGHTA and CDR2 FQGNSA. Trimming left V 6 bases short and J 7 bases short, with 22 bases between.

The chain joins TRBV5-1 to TRBJ1-5, with D unresolved. CDR1 is SGHRS and CDR2 is YFSETQ in the germline V gene. CDR3 length: 14 residues. V was trimmed by 0 bases and J by 7 bases, leaving 11 bases between them. The CDR3 nucleotides are TGCGCCAGCAGCTTGGATGGAGGCGGGCAGCCCCAGCATTTT. This translates into CASSLDGGGQPQHF. The variable domain in full, with the rest retrieved from reference TRBV5-1 and TRBJ1-5, is KAGVTQTPRYLIKTRGQQVTLSCSPISGHRSVSWYQQTPGQGLQFLFEYFSETQRNKGNFPGRFSGRQFSNSRSEMNVSTLELGDSALYLCASSLDGGGQPQHFGDGTRLSIL.

The chain carries TRBV7-2 and TRBJ1-1; D unresolved. Germline loops: CDR1 SGHTA, CDR2 FQGNSA. The V end was cut by 1 base, the J end by 0 bases, with 6 bases between. The CDR3 extends over 14 amino acids. CDR3: CASSLVAMNTEAFF. The CDR3 DNA sequence: TGTGCCAGCAGCTTAGTGGCAATGAACACTGAAGCTTTCTTT. Filled out from reference TRBV7-2 and TRBJ1-1, the complete variable domain reads GAGVSQSPSNKVTEKGKDVELRCDPISGHTALYWYRQSLGQGLEFLIYFQGNSAPDKSGLPSDRFSAERTGGSVSTLTIQRTQQEDSAVYLCASSLVAMNTEAFFGQGTRLTVV.

This clone was observed many times. CDR3: CASLSELYGYTF. As DNA, the CDR3 is TGTGCCAGCCTCAGCGAGCTTTATGGCTACACCTTC. V and J are TRBV9 and TRBJ1-2; D is uncertain. The CDR3 is 12 amino acids. With 7 bases removed from V and 5 bases from J, the gap between germline ends came to 12 bases. Germline values: CDR1 SGDLS, CDR2 YYNGEE.

The CDR3 sequence: CASSLGRAGYNEQFF. The CDR3 DNA sequence: TGTGCCAGCAGCTTAGGTCGAGCGGGGTACAATGAGCAGTTCTTC. J is TRBJ2-1 and V is TRBV7-2; 7 bases agree with TRBD2. The CDR3 extends over 15 amino acids. Germline values: CDR1 SGHTA, CDR2 FQGNSA. V lost 1 base and J lost 4; bases outside the gene matches: 4.

This clone appeared once. This sequence joins TRBV25-1 and TRBJ1-2; unclear D gene. The CDR3 covers 14 residues. Trimming took off 3 bases at V and 6 bases at J, with 14 bases between the two ends. CDR1 is MGHDK and CDR2 is SYGVNS in the germline V gene. CDR3 DNA: TGTGCCAGCAGTGATTGGGCAGAAAACGATGGCTACACCTTC. This gives the protein CASSDWAENDGYTF.

The chain recombines TRBV27 with TRBJ1-2; D perhaps matches TRBD1 (5 bases). Germline V gene sequence: CDR1 MNHEY, CDR2 SMNVEV (reference sequence). V lost 4 bases to trimming and J lost 8 bases, with 14 bases between them. The CDR3 length is 13 residues. The CDR3 spells CASSSKDSFGYTF. Here the CDR3 DNA reads TGTGCCAGCAGTTCCAAAGACAGTTTCGGCTACACCTTC.

The chain links TRBV2 to TRBJ1-4, with 7 bases lining up with TRBD1. Trimming cost V 4 bases and J 7 bases; bases outside gene matches: 18. This CDR3 region has 18 residues. CDR1 and CDR2 (germline): SNHLY, FYNNEI. CDR3 in DNA: TGTGCCAGCAGTGCCCCATTTACTCCGGGACAGAGTTCTGAAAAACTGTTTTTT. This sequence encodes CASSAPFTPGQSSEKLFF.

This clone has just a few counts. The rearrangement uses TRBV20-1 and TRBJ1-1; D remains ambiguous. Germline CDR1 reads DFQATT; CDR2 reads SNEGSKA (reference sequence). V shed 4 bases and J shed 3 bases, with 3 bases lying between them. The CDR3 runs to 10 residues. CDR3 coding DNA: TGCAGTGCTACGGACACTGAAGCTTTCTTT. It specifies CSATDTEAFF.

The chain couples TRBV6-5 to TRBJ1-1; no clear D gene. CDR3 length equals 15 residues. The V end lost 6 bases, the J end lost 0 bases, and 14 bases lay between the germline ends. The V gene's germline CDR1 is MNHEY and CDR2 SVGAGI. The CDR3 loop reads CASRRAYTMNTEAFF. The CDR3 DNA is TGTGCCAGCAGGCGGGCCTACACCATGAACACTGAAGCTTTCTTT.